The clone carrying this T cell receptor beta chain was seen at least ten times. Its specificity is unknown. Trimming removed 0 bases at V and 1 base at J, with 12 bases between. CDR1 is DFQATT, CDR2 SNEGSKA, per germline (reference sequence). There are 15 residues in the CDR3. With a duration under 3 months, ophthalmopathy in the donors showed moderate-to-severe activity, CAS ≥3 and NOSPECS ≥4. The TCR beta CDR3 regions underwent amplification from RNA transcripts. Investigators did first-round RT-PCR with HTBI primers, then second-round multiplex PCR. TCRdb redid the calling of the multiplex PCR reads with MiXCR, one entry per CDR3 protein. The repertoire includes 200,000 to 250,000 distinct CDR3 sequences, 20% to 25% of them detected once, and roughly 40% sits in the top ten. This sample stems from a study of Graves' ophthalmopathy and Graves' hyperthyroidism. General study results and limits: A model of 13 signatures distinguished ophthalmopathy from stable hyperthyroidism at less than 90% sensitivity and approximately 77% specificity. Ophthalmopathy progression prediction by the model yielded a sensitivity of around 68% and a specificity of 72.22%.

The V gene is TRBV20-1, the J gene TRBJ1-1; D unresolved. The sequence derives from a woman aged 50 to 60 with Graves' ophthalmopathy. Sequenced sample: peripheral blood. CDR3 nucleotides: TGCAGTGCTAGAGATCTGCTGAAAGGGAACACTGAAGCTTTCTTT. Residues: CSARDLLKGNTEAFF.